Detailed here is one T cell receptor beta chain. This sample stems from a study of T cells after yellow fever vaccination. TCRdb used MiXCR to reprocess the 5' RACE reads, holding one entry per CDR3 protein. This sample has about 350,000 distinct CDR3 sequences, with around 13% found just once. This CDR3 is 14 amino acids long. V dropped 3 bases and J dropped 6; count of bases not matched to a gene: 4. From germline, CDR1 is SGHTA and CDR2 FQGTGA. This clonotype was obtained from a man younger than 30 who received the YFV17D yellow fever vaccine. The V call is TRBV7-3, the J call TRBJ2-1; 8 bases fit TRBD1. Sequencing used CD4+ T cells sorted from PBMCs, obtained 15 days after the yellow fever booster vaccination. The CDR3 protein is CASSFRQGTNEQFF. The CDR3 nucleotides read TGTGCCAGCAGCTTCCGACAGGGGACCAATGAGCAGTTCTTC.